These 5 T cell receptor beta chains were sequenced from one sample in a study of tumor-infiltrating lymphocytes in primary liver carcinoma. Unsorted whole blood yielded blood RNA, and germline DNA was extracted as well. A primer matching the constant region was used to make TCR beta cDNA from 500 to 650 ng of total RNA. It was through three nested multiplex PCR rounds of slightly modified ARM-PCR that TCR beta libraries arose. PCR rounds one and two used TRBV1-TRBV30 forward primers with a C-beta reverse primer for around 11 cycles each. TCRdb ran MiXCR on the multiplex PCR reads and lists one entry per CDR3 protein. The sample lists 300,000 to 400,000 distinct CDR3 sequences; 65% were seen once. Source material: peripheral blood. The receptors here all came from a man in his forties with primary liver carcinoma and hepatitis B virus infection.

V usage is TRBV14 and J usage is TRBJ2-1; perhaps TRBD1 as D (6 bases). V lost 2 bases to trimming and J lost 9 bases, with 8 bases between them. The length of the CDR3 is 12 residues. CDR1 is SGHDN, CDR2 FVKESK, per germline. This CDR3 reads CASSQLGGEQFF. The CDR3 coding sequence is TGTGCCAGCAGCCAACTAGGGGGTGAGCAGTTCTTC.

This chain connects TRBV11-1 to TRBJ2-3; D is unresolved. V was clipped by 5 bases and J by 0 bases, with 12 bases between them. The CDR3 contains 15 residues. Germline CDR1 and CDR2: SGHAT and FQDESV (reference sequence). CDR3 nucleotide sequence: TGTGCCAGCAGCATGACGGAGATTAGCACAGATACGCAGTATTTT. It is translated as CASSMTEISTDTQYF.

This clonotype was counted a single time. The conserved phenylalanine or tryptophan is not found at the CDR3 terminus, so this likely reflects a read error. This chain connects TRBV4-2 to TRBJ2-3, with D maybe TRBD2 (5 bases). The germline V gene encodes CDR1 LGHNA and CDR2 YNFKEQ. The CDR3 sequence is 15 residues long. V gave up 6 bases and J gave up 4 bases, with 17 bases separating them. The CDR3 coding sequence is TGTGCCAGCAGTCAACATAGCCGGCGGGCAGATACGCAGTATCTT. This codes for CASSQHSRRADTQYL.

This chain uses TRBV11-2 with TRBJ2-1, with D tentatively TRBD2 (6 bases). CDR3 length: 16 amino acids. With 1 base removed from V and 10 bases from J, the gap between germline ends came to 20 bases. Per the germline V gene, CDR1 is SGHAT and CDR2 is FQNNGV. The CDR3 nucleotides read TGTGCCAGCAGCTTAGTCGGGACTCCCCCATACAGAGAGCAGTTCTTC. This sequence encodes CASSLVGTPPYREQFF.

The chain links TRBV20-1 to TRBJ1-6, with D possibly being TRBD1 (5 bases). V dropped 2 bases and J dropped 9 bases, with 17 bases sitting between them. The CDR3 length is 15 residues. CDR1 DFQATT and CDR2 SNEGSKA come from the germline V gene (reference sequence). The CDR3 DNA sequence: TGCAGTGCTAGAAGGGGAGACGGGGGAATTTCACCCCTCCACTTT. It specifies CSARRGDGGISPLHF.